These 30 T cell receptor beta chains share one sample of origin, sequenced in a study of long-term antiretroviral therapy in people with HIV. The authors ran the immunoSEQ assay, v3.0, at survey level. TCRdb keeps only in-frame clones here, not all; method: immunoSEQ multiplex PCR. The sample lists around 29,000 clones; roughly 94% were seen once. The input for sequencing was unsorted PBMCs, taken 5.3 years after starting antiretroviral therapy. The receptors come from a man aged 50 or older with HIV.

This clone was counted between two and nine times. The gene calls are TRBV27 and TRBJ1-1, with D perhaps TRBD1 (6 bases). Germline CDR1 and CDR2: MNHEY and SMNVEV (reference sequence). This CDR3 spans 12 amino acids. Trimming removed 3 bases from V and 8 bases from J, with 10 bases in between. The CDR3 DNA sequence: TGTGCCAGCAGTTTGCTGGGGGGCGAAGCTTTCTTT. Encoded protein: CASSLLGGEAFF.

This sequence joins TRBV7-8 and TRBJ1-1; maybe TRBD1 (5 bases). Germline V gene sequence: CDR1 SGHVS, CDR2 FQNEAQ. The CDR3 consists of 14 residues. V was pared by 1 base and J by 5 bases, with 11 bases between. The CDR3 sequence is CASSLGDLRTEAFF. In nucleotides, the CDR3 is TGTGCCAGCAGCTTAGGGGACCTGAGGACTGAAGCTTTCTTT.

J is TRBJ1-2 and V is TRBV5-1, with D possibly TRBD1 on 5 matching bases. The CDR3 has 13 residues. The germline CDR1 and CDR2 sequences are SGHRS and YFSETQ. V was pared by 4 bases and J by 8 bases, with 15 bases between. The DNA for the CDR3 is TGCGCCAGCAGCCTGGGGGGATCCTTAGGCTACACCTTC. It encodes CASSLGGSLGYTF.

This clone was picked up one time. The genes are TRBV2 and TRBJ2-7, with 8 bases identical to TRBD1. In germline, CDR1 is SNHLY, CDR2 FYNNEI. The CDR3 has 14 amino acids. V gave up 10 bases and J gave up 4 bases; unmatched junction bases: 12. The CDR3 loop reads CATKQGERKYEQYF. CDR3 sequence (DNA): TGTGCCACCAAACAGGGGGAGCGAAAATACGAGCAGTACTTC.

The chain is built from TRBV12-5 and TRBJ2-3; tentatively, D is TRBD1 or TRBD2 (6 bases each). V was cut by 8 bases and J by 1 base, with 19 bases left in between. Per germline, CDR1 LGHNT and CDR2 FRNRAP. This CDR3 is built from 16 residues. In DNA, the CDR3 is TGTGCTAGTCAAAACCCGATGGGGGGCCGCACAGATACGCAGTATTTT. Translated, it gives CASQNPMGGRTDTQYF. The whole variable domain, filled in from reference TRBV12-5 and TRBJ2-3, reads DARVTQTPRHKVTEMGQEVTMRCQPILGHNTVFWYRQTMMQGLELLAYFRNRAPLDDSGMPKDRFSAEMPDATLATLKIQPSEPRDSAVYFCASQNPMGGRTDTQYFGPGTRLTVL.

The sample holds one count of this clone. CDR3 sequence (DNA): TGTGCCTGGAGTTCGGGGGGGACCTATGGGGGCTACGAGCAGTACTTC. Protein product: CAWSSGGTYGGYEQYF. V usage is TRBV30 and J usage is TRBJ2-7, with 8 bases aligning to TRBD2. V dropped 2 bases and J dropped 3; count of bases not matched to a gene: 12. The CDR3 loop spans 16 amino acids. Germline CDR1 GTSNPN, CDR2 SVGIG (reference sequence).

This chain connects TRBV7-8 to TRBJ2-7; D is perhaps TRBD2 (6 bases). From germline, CDR1 is SGHVS and CDR2 FQNEAQ. Trimming stripped 1 base from V and 0 bases from J, with 7 bases between. CDR3 length: 14 amino acids. The CDR3 reads CASSLGGDSYEQYF. In DNA, the CDR3 is TGTGCCAGCAGCTTAGGGGGGGACTCCTACGAGCAGTACTTC.

The chain is built from TRBV4-1 and TRBJ2-6, with 12 bases identical to TRBD1. The V gene end was trimmed by 0 bases and the J gene end by 2 bases; junction bases not matched to a gene: 2. This CDR3 is 18 amino acids long. From germline, CDR1 is MGHRA and CDR2 YSYEKL. The CDR3 DNA follows: TGCGCCAGCAGCCAAGAGGGACAGGGGGCCCCTGGGGCCAACGTCCTGACTTTC. Its translation is CASSQEGQGAPGANVLTF.

The chain links TRBV15 to TRBJ2-3, with TRBD1 as a possible D gene (5 bases). The CDR3 is 15 residues long. CDR1 is LNHNV and CDR2 is YYDKDF in the germline V gene (reference sequence). Trimming removed 3 bases from V and 2 bases from J, with 12 bases in between. The chain's CDR3 is CATSRRTYSTDTQYF. CDR3 DNA sequence: TGTGCCACCAGCAGGAGGACATACTCCACAGATACGCAGTATTTT.

This CDR3 is CASRDTGLDGYTF. The CDR3 coding sequence is TGTGCCAGCCGAGACACAGGGTTGGATGGCTACACCTTC. J is TRBJ1-2 and V is TRBV19; D perhaps matches TRBD1 (6 bases). Germline lookup yields CDR1 LNHDA and CDR2 SQIVND (reference sequence). With 9 bases removed from V and 6 bases from J, the gap between germline ends came to 17 bases. The CDR3 sequence is 13 residues long.

The chain is built from TRBV6-5 and TRBJ1-1; 8 bases are shared with TRBD1. In germline, CDR1 is MNHEY, CDR2 SVGAGI. Trimming removed 0 bases from V and 8 bases from J; junction bases left unmatched: 11. The CDR3 covers 16 residues. This CDR3 is CASSYSRQQGGLEAFF. CDR3 coding DNA: TGTGCCAGCAGTTACTCGCGGCAACAGGGGGGGTTGGAAGCTTTCTTT.

V gene TRBV6-4 combines with J gene TRBJ1-1; TRBD1 matches at 7 bases. V gave up 0 bases and J gave up 2 bases; unmatched junction bases: 3. This CDR3 has 15 amino acids. Looked up from germline, CDR1 is MRHNA and CDR2 is SNTAGT. CDR3: CASSDSHRGNTEAFF. CDR3 in DNA: TGTGCCAGCAGTGACTCGCACAGGGGAAACACTGAAGCTTTCTTT.

The V and J genes are TRBV10-2 and TRBJ2-1; D may correspond to TRBD1 or TRBD2 (5 bases each). CDR1 is WSHSY and CDR2 is SAAADI in the germline V gene. The CDR3 runs to 12 residues. V was trimmed by 3 bases and J by 7 bases, leaving 7 bases between them. CDR3 nucleotides: TGCGCCAGCAGTGACAGGGAGAATGAGCAGTTCTTC. Translating gives CASSDRENEQFF.

The chain links TRBV5-4 to TRBJ1-2; D call uncertain. The V end was cut by 2 bases, the J end by 4 bases, with 9 bases between. Germline CDR1 SGHNT, CDR2 YYREEE (reference sequence). The CDR3 loop spans 13 amino acids. The CDR3 coding sequence is TGTGCCAGCAGCTTAGAAAGCGGCTATGGCTACACCTTC. Encoded protein: CASSLESGYGYTF. Combining the CDR3 with reference TRBV5-4 and TRBJ1-2 gives the whole variable domain ETGVTQSPTHLIKTRGQQVTLRCSSQSGHNTVSWYQQALGQGPQFIFQYYREEENGRGNFPPRFSGLQFPNYSSELNVNALELDDSALYLCASSLESGYGYTFGSGTRLTVV.

The chain combines TRBV5-1 with TRBJ2-3; 14 positions agree with TRBD2. The V segment lost 5 bases and the J segment 2 bases; nucleotides outside the gene matches: 4. The CDR3 spans 16 residues. The germline gives CDR1 SGHRS, CDR2 YFSETQ. The CDR3 sequence is CASRWTSGGTTDTQYF. CDR3 nucleotides: TGCGCCAGCAGATGGACTAGCGGGGGGACCACAGATACGCAGTATTTT.

This chain uses TRBV19 with TRBJ2-2; perhaps D is TRBD1 or TRBD2 (6 bases each). Trimming took off 9 bases at V and 5 bases at J, with 16 bases between the two ends. Germline CDR1 LNHDA, CDR2 SQIVND (reference sequence). The CDR3 sequence is 14 residues long. CDR3 loop: CASDPRGATGELFF. In DNA, the CDR3 is TGTGCCAGCGACCCGAGGGGGGCTACCGGGGAGCTGTTTTTT.

CDR3 in DNA: TGTGCCAGCAGTCCCCGATCTGAAGGGTATGTCAGCAATCAGCCCCAGCATTTT. This encodes CASSPRSEGYVSNQPQHF. The V call is TRBV27, the J call TRBJ1-5; D not resolved. Per germline, CDR1 MNHEY and CDR2 SMNVEV (reference sequence). Trimming removed 5 bases from V and 1 base from J, with 21 bases in between. The CDR3 totals 18 residues.

The rearrangement uses TRBV18 and TRBJ1-3; possibly TRBD1 for D (5 bases). V gave up 0 bases and J gave up 0 bases, with 9 bases separating them. The CDR3 contains 16 residues. Germline V lookup: CDR1 KGHSH, CDR2 LQKENI. The CDR3 here is CASSPPEGPSGNTIYF. The CDR3 DNA follows: TGTGCCAGCTCACCACCGGAGGGACCCTCTGGAAACACCATATATTTT.

V and J are TRBV6-1 and TRBJ2-2; D remains ambiguous. The V gene's germline CDR1 is MNHNS and CDR2 SASEGT. This CDR3 has 15 amino acids. V was cut by 4 bases and J by 6 bases, with 15 bases left in between. CDR3: CASSVRDPVPGELFF. CDR3 DNA: TGTGCCAGCAGTGTCCGCGACCCGGTTCCCGGGGAGCTGTTTTTT.

The V and J genes are TRBV6-1 and TRBJ1-3, with 7 bases lining up with TRBD1. The CDR3 covers 16 residues. The germline gives CDR1 MNHNS, CDR2 SASEGT. V trimming: 4 bases; J trimming: 0 bases; junction bases outside the gene matches: 6. CDR3 sequence reads: CASSGGQPISGNTIYF. CDR3 bases: TGTGCCAGCAGTGGGGGACAGCCAATCTCTGGAAACACCATATATTTT.

The CDR3: CATSPRQGGSTDTQYF. Written as DNA, the CDR3 is TGTGCCACCAGCCCTCGACAGGGTGGGAGCACAGATACGCAGTATTTT. The V gene is TRBV15, the J gene TRBJ2-3; 7 nucleotides align to TRBD1. Trimming cost V 5 bases and J 0 bases; bases outside gene matches: 8. The CDR3 runs 16 residues. CDR1 LNHNV and CDR2 YYDKDF come from the germline V gene (reference sequence).

The chain joins TRBV5-1 to TRBJ2-5; 11 nucleotides match TRBD1. The CDR3 is 15 amino acids. The germline CDR1 and CDR2 sequences are SGHRS and YFSETQ. V lost 6 bases to trimming and J lost 2 bases; unmatched junction nucleotides: 6. The CDR3 here is CASTGTGGGQETQYF. In DNA form, the CDR3 reads TGCGCCAGCACCGGGACAGGGGGGGGTCAAGAGACCCAGTACTTC.

V gene TRBV14 combines with J gene TRBJ1-1, with D uncertain. Germline CDR1 SGHDN, CDR2 FVKESK. This CDR3 contains 16 residues. Trimming shortened V by 4 bases and J by 2 bases, and 17 bases separated the two germline ends. The CDR3 DNA reads TGTGCCAGCAGCCCCGACGGAGCCCCTATTAACACTGAAGCTTTCTTT. Its protein product is CASSPDGAPINTEAFF.

The chain carries TRBV5-1 and TRBJ1-1, with D hard to call. Germline values: CDR1 SGHRS, CDR2 YFSETQ. This CDR3 has 13 residues. Trimming pared 5 bases from V and 5 bases from J, leaving 13 bases between. The CDR3 loop is CASRHLLGTEAFF. DNA of the CDR3: TGCGCCAGCAGACACCTGCTAGGGACTGAAGCTTTCTTT.

V usage is TRBV11-2 and J usage is TRBJ2-5; D may be TRBD1 (6 bases). The length of the CDR3 is 15 residues. Germline CDR1 is SGHAT and CDR2 is FQNNGV. Deletions cut 5 bases from V and 11 bases from J, with 24 bases between. The CDR3 nucleotides read TGTGCCAGCAGCACGCGGACAGCCAGCGAGGGGGAGCAGTACTTC. Encoded protein: CASSTRTASEGEQYF.

This CDR3 reads CASSLLRFSGNTIYF. The CDR3 nucleotides are TGTGCCAGCAGCTTATTGCGGTTCTCTGGAAACACCATATATTTT. This rearrangement joins TRBV5-8 to TRBJ1-3; no clear D. This CDR3 has 15 amino acids. Trimming pared 2 bases from V and 0 bases from J, leaving 9 bases between. The germline V gene has CDR1 SGHTS and CDR2 YDEGEE.

This chain links TRBV6-5 with TRBJ2-3; 9 nucleotides line up with TRBD2. Germline V CDR1 and CDR2: MNHEY, SVGAGI. This CDR3 is 14 amino acids long. V gave up 7 bases and J gave up 4 bases; unmatched junction bases: 6. The chain's CDR3 is CASTPGGGADTQYF. DNA of the CDR3: TGTGCCAGCACCCCCGGCGGGGGGGCAGATACGCAGTATTTT.

This chain uses TRBV5-5 with TRBJ2-7; 7 bases map to TRBD1. Germline lookup yields CDR1 SGHKS and CDR2 YYEKEE (reference sequence). The CDR3 sequence is 13 residues long. Trimming cost V 4 bases and J 4 bases; bases outside gene matches: 5. CDR3 residues: CASSPDRAYEQYF. The CDR3 DNA follows: TGTGCCAGCAGCCCCGACAGGGCTTACGAGCAGTACTTC.

The chain employs TRBV6-5 and TRBJ1-1; 9 bases match TRBD1. The junction had 5 bases not matched to a gene; V was cut back by 2 bases and J by 1 base. CDR3 length: 16 residues. The germline CDR1 and CDR2 sequences are MNHEY and SVGAGI. CDR3 sequence: CASSYGTGKENTEAFF. For the CDR3, the DNA is TGTGCCAGCAGTTACGGGACAGGGAAGGAGAACACTGAAGCTTTCTTT.

The rearrangement links TRBV5-5 to TRBJ2-7; 9 bases align to TRBD1. The CDR3 is 17 residues long. The germline CDR1 and CDR2 sequences are SGHKS and YYEKEE (reference sequence). V gave up 4 bases and J gave up 2 bases; unmatched junction bases: 13. The CDR3: CASSQPGTGYEAYEQYF. Here the CDR3 DNA reads TGTGCCAGCAGCCAACCCGGGACAGGGTATGAAGCCTACGAGCAGTACTTC.